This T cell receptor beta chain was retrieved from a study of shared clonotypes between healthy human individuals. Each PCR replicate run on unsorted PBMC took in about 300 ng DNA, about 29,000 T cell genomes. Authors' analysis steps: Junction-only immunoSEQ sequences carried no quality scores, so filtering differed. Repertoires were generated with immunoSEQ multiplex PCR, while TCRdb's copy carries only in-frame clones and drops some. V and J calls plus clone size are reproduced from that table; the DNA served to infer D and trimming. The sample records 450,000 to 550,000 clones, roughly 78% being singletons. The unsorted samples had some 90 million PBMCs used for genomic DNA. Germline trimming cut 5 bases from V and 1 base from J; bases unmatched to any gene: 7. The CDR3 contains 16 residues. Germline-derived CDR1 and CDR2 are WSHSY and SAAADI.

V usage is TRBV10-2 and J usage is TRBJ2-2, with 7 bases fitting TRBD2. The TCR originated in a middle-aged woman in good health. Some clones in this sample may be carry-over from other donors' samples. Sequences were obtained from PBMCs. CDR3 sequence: CASSFSASGNTGELFF. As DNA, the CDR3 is TGCGCCAGCAGTTTTTCCGCTAGCGGGAACACCGGGGAGCTGTTTTTT.